This T cell receptor beta chain originates from a study of T and B cells in COVID-19 patients. Study overall: Recovered patients mostly had mild to moderate COVID-19 managed as outpatients. Of 20 to 25 active-infection patients, about 13 were critically ill with mechanical ventilation or extracorporeal membrane oxygenation. Overall study findings and caveats: Sorted SARS-CoV-2-responsive or tetramer+ T cells and CD4+, regulatory and CD8+ subsets were not yet sequenced. In COVID-19 patients, T cell receptor beta variable and joining gene use was reportedly strongly skewed.

V lost 4 bases and J lost 3; bases outside the gene matches: 7. The CDR3 has 15 residues. Germline V CDR1 and CDR2: LNHDA, SQIVND (reference sequence). TRB rearrangements were amplified by multiplex PCR with BIOMED2 TRB-A/B primers. TCRdb fed the multiplex PCR reads into MiXCR, producing one record per CDR3 protein. The top ten clones hold 25% to 35% of a sample with roughly 11,000 distinct CDR3 sequences, 25% to 30% of them seen once. From blood, roughly 250-550 ng of genomic DNA served as TRB template. This clonotype is medium-sized. Its antigen is unknown. This chain connects TRBV19 to TRBJ2-3; 7 bases match TRBD1. This clonotype was obtained from a human donor who had recovered from COVID-19. The sample taken for sequencing was blood. The CDR3 protein is CASSTGTDLTDTQYF. In nucleotides, the CDR3 is TGTGCCAGTAGTACCGGGACAGATCTTACAGATACGCAGTATTTT.